This T cell receptor (beta chain) is from a study of blood T cell repertoires in COVID-19. Profiling relied on immunoSEQ multiplex PCR, and the TCRdb table lists in-frame clones only, not all of them. The sample lists under 250,000 clones, 86% occurring once. Per the germline V gene, CDR1 is MNHEY and CDR2 is SVGAGI. Trimming took off 6 bases at V and 0 bases at J, with 8 bases between the two ends. This CDR3 is 13 amino acids long. The chain recombines TRBV6-5 with TRBJ2-5, with D possibly being TRBD1 (5 bases). Specimen: peripheral blood. This TCR was sampled from an older woman who had recovered from COVID-19. The CDR3 protein is CASRTAYQETQYF. In nucleotides, the CDR3 is TGTGCCAGCAGGACAGCGTACCAAGAGACCCAGTACTTC.